Included here is one T cell receptor beta chain sequence, with context. It has no known antigen specificity. Base qualities are not recorded, but no much larger clone differs from it by a single base. The data were taken from a study of cytomegalovirus exposure and HLA in healthy donors (dated by TCRdb to about 2017). Broadly, across the study: According to a later analysis, one platform produced both the 110 or so validation repertoires and the 620 or so repertoires of the first cohort. The aim of the study was to test whether cataloging public T cell receptors could identify signatures of past pathogen exposure. Along with the approximately 620-subject first cohort, a separate validation cohort of over 90 different subjects was used. The study combined high-throughput TCR immunosequencing, statistical association of individual TCRs with disease status, and machine learning to predict cytomegalovirus infection status.

General findings and caveats noted by the study authors: Cytomegalovirus status was reported to be diagnosed by the classifier with high specificity and sensitivity in both the original and validation cohorts. In vitro tests confirmed that three of the cytomegalovirus-associated TCR beta chains recognize cytomegalovirus antigens. Subsequent analysis determined that TCRs grouped into clusters in the first cohort also showed a tendency toward co-occurrence across the 120 or so validation repertoires, and approximately 94% of cluster scores exceeded 0. The validation cohort had no HLA typing available for a later analysis, so co-occurrence within that cohort was assessed over all 130 or so repertoires. It was suggested by the authors that the approach could potentially be generalized to other disease states and immunological phenotypes. In the study, approximately 150 TCR beta chains were listed as associated with cytomegalovirus. Most TCR sequences were seen in very few donors, while some public TCRs were found in many individuals.

The donors belonged to the validation cohort of around 130 subjects, which was separate from the approximately 700-subject first cohort. Receptors were amplified or captured by the immunoSEQ multiplex PCR assay. On the authors' methods: To diagnose cytomegalovirus status from the catalog of TCR beta chain sequences, a statistical classification framework was built. In its TCRdb copy, this immuneACCESS table keeps in-frame sequences only and misses some clones. Where compared with another copy, unresolved V genes explain less than half of these, and the others have no known cause. V and J calls plus clone size are reproduced from that table; the DNA served to infer D and trimming. The sample table shows about 150,000 clones, and less than 90% are seen once. 20% to 25% of the sample belongs to the ten largest clones. From cysteine to phenylalanine, the CDR3 is 13 amino acids long. Only the CDR3 part of the read is kept: 39 bases, read in frame from the first base. Sequences SNHLY (CDR1) and FYNNEI (CDR2) are obtained from the germline V gene. Relative to germline, V is 3 bases shorter and J is 4 bases shorter, with 7 bases between their ends.

The material sequenced was PBMCs. This sequence was found in a young man in good health and CMV-seropositive. This sequence uses TRBV2 and TRBJ1-3; too little of a D gene remains to name it. At the DNA level, the sequence is TGTGCCAGCAGTGACGCGGCGGGAAACACCATATATTTT. Translated, this is CASSDAAGNTIYF.